This record looks at one T cell receptor (beta chain) sequence and its context. This clonotype was counted a few times. Its antigen specificity is not known. Base qualities are not recorded, but no much larger clone differs from it by a single base. Only healthy Caucasian donors were included. The twin cohort consisted of three pairs of female monozygotic twins, all aged roughly 18 to 30 years. Positive isolation kits from Invitrogen were used to isolate CD4+ and CD8+ T cell populations. The record originates from a study of identical twins (dated by TCRdb to 2016 to 2018). Regarding the research as a whole: The study deep-sequenced TCR alpha and beta repertoires from monozygotic twins, unrelated adults of various ages and cord blood to test whether fetal clonotypes persist. To rule out contamination, the twin experiments were replicated at different times with different library preparation protocols. What the research found in general, with its limitations: Fewer insertions were carried by abundant cord blood beta clonotypes, a similar but weaker trend appeared in young adult naive repertoires, and no such trend appeared in memory repertoires. A weaker excess of twin sharing was found in beta out-of-frame sequences because the signal-to-noise ratio was lowered by fewer shared sequences. Conclusions relied on cross-sectional statistical analysis, since the same donors could not be followed over many years. Compared with coincidental sharing between unrelated individuals, out-of-frame TCR alpha sequences shared between twins had an excess of sequences with low generation probability. Zero-insertion analyses could be partly confounded by invariant T cells such as MAIT and iNKT, though diverse VJ usage argued against such confounding for most clonotypes. In monozygotic twins, recombination models systematically underestimated out-of-frame TCR alpha sharing, but the models matched the sharing seen between unrelated individuals.

The germline V gene gives CDR1 as SGHRS and CDR2 as YFSETQ. The CDR3 numbers 15 residues from cysteine through phenylalanine. Left in the record is the CDR3 DNA by itself, 45 bases read in frame from the first base. Trimming removed 2 bases from V and 2 bases from J; the gene matches leave 4 bases unexplained. Library preparation was by 5' RACE. TCRdb lists the instrument as Illumina HiSeq 2000. Template switching added a universal primer binding site, and the final cDNA carried a unique molecular identifier that allowed TCR cDNA molecules to be counted accurately. Specific primers in the conserved constant-segment region were used to synthesize first-strand cDNA for TCR alpha and beta chains. To control for contamination, every cDNA library was double barcoded, receiving both a SMART-Mk sample barcode and Illumina barcodes. TruSeq adapter sequences and Illumina sample barcodes were added in two successive PCR steps. Sequencing of the TCR alpha and beta cDNA libraries was done on the Illumina HiSeq platform using custom primers. The published analysis was carried out like this. Unique molecular identifiers were extracted from raw reads with MiGEC, and CDR3 positions were determined with MiXCR. Recombination models were inferred per individual with the repgenHMM and IGoR tools using an EM algorithm. The analysis of shared clonotypes was done with the tcR package in R, with sharing normalized by the product of cloneset sizes. Out-of-frame nonproductive sequences were analyzed to study raw recombination free of thymic and clonal selection effects. TCRdb reran the public reads through fastp at Q25 and MiXCR, keeping productive beta chains. Every entry covers one CDR3 protein and lists the most common genes and DNA from its rows. TCRdb, rather than the study authors, made the V and J calls. The sample table shows some 570,000 distinct CDR3 sequences, and approximately 20% are seen once. 0.4% to 0.6% of the sample goes to the ten largest clones.

The same specimen was also included in a second study, on yellow fever vaccine responses in identical twins. The second publication reports: The authors reported that the T cell response to vaccination in identical twins appeared partly convergent and partly personalized. In identical twins, the study followed T cell clones that responded to the vaccine with precision.

The sequenced sample consisted of CD4+ T cells sorted from blood. The rearrangement joined TRBV5-1 to TRBJ2-5; the central 9 bases match TRBD1. The receptor's source is a woman under 30 in good health. The DNA is TGCGCCAGCAGCTTACGGGACAGGGTGCAAGAGACCCAGTACTTC. This yields the protein CASSLRDRVQETQYF.